These T cell receptor beta chains were read from a single sample in a study of T cell changes during pregnancy in multiple sclerosis. Clones were read by immunoSEQ multiplex PCR, and TCRdb kept only the in-frame ones, dropping some. The sample lists about 110,000 clones, roughly 92% occurring once. The input for sequencing was peripheral blood, taken in the third trimester of pregnancy. These receptors were obtained from a female donor with multiple sclerosis, enrolled in a pregnancy study. Both conserved end residues are part of each CDR3. D genes are given only for firm matches. Rows may omit the clone size; those that give it use once, few, many or a size class.

size,V,D,J,DNA,CDR3
NA,TRBV14,TRBD1,TRBJ1-1,TGTGCCAGCAGCCTCGACAGGGTTACTACCAGGCTGAGCACTGAAGCTTTCTTT,CASSLDRVTTRLSTEAFF
NA,TRBV2,TRBD1,TRBJ1-2,TGTGCCAGCAAGTCGGGGGGACAGGGGGCGCTTGGCTACACCTTC,CASKSGGQGALGYTF
NA,TRBV11-2,NA,TRBJ1-5,TGTGCCAGCAGCTTAGAGCGGGATCAGCCCCAGCATTTT,CASSLERDQPQHF
NA,TRBV27,TRBD1,TRBJ2-7,TGTGCCAGCAGTTTGGGGACAGGGGCCTACGAGCAGTACTTC,CASSLGTGAYEQYF
NA,TRBV28,NA,TRBJ1-1,TGTGCCAGCAGTTTATGGGGCTTTGAAGCTTTCTTT,CASSLWGFEAFF
NA,TRBV7-9,TRBD1,TRBJ2-2,TGTGCCAGCAGCCAAGGACAGGGTAGGACCGGGGAGCTGTTTTTT,CASSQGQGRTGELFF
NA,TRBV7-2,NA,TRBJ2-3,TGTGCCAGCAGCTTAGTGTCGGTCCCGGGGGCAGATACGCAGTATTTT,CASSLVSVPGADTQYF
NA,TRBV18,NA,TRBJ1-4,TGTGCCAGCTCACAACAGACAGGCCGTGAAAAACTGTTTTTT,CASSQQTGREKLFF
NA,TRBV7-7,NA,TRBJ2-5,TGTGCCAGCAGCCGAACTGGCAGGGAAGAGACCCAGTACTTC,CASSRTGREETQYF
once,TRBV15,NA,TRBJ1-1,TGTGCCACCAGCCAGCCTCAGGGGCGTGAAGCTTTCTTT,CATSQPQGREAFF
NA,TRBV5-1,TRBD2,TRBJ2-1,TGCGCCAGCAGCTTGGGACTAGCGGGGCGGAATGAGCAGTTCTTC,CASSLGLAGRNEQFF
few,TRBV19,NA,TRBJ2-7,TGTGCCAGTAGTGCCTCCCTAGTTTCCTACGAGCAGTACTTC,CASSASLVSYEQYF
NA,TRBV28,TRBD1,TRBJ2-7,TGTGCCAGCAGTACACGGACAGGGGGCTTTTACGAGCAGTACTTC,CASSTRTGGFYEQYF
NA,TRBV9,TRBD2,TRBJ2-1,TGTGCCAGCAGCATAGCGGGGGCCTACAATGAGCAGTTCTTC,CASSIAGAYNEQFF
NA,TRBV5-4,TRBD2,TRBJ2-7,TGTGCCAGCAGATACGACCCGGGACTACCCTACGAGCAGTACTTC,CASRYDPGLPYEQYF
NA,TRBV30,NA,TRBJ1-3,TGTGCCTGGAGTGTACTGGCAGGGGGAAACACCATATATTTT,CAWSVLAGGNTIYF
NA,TRBV2,TRBD1,TRBJ1-2,TGTGCCAGCCGGACAGGGACTGGCTACACCTTC,CASRTGTGYTF
NA,TRBV6-5,TRBD1,TRBJ1-1,TGTGCCAGCAGGTGGACAGGGGGAAACACTGAAGCTTTCTTT,CASRWTGGNTEAFF
NA,TRBV18,NA,TRBJ2-7,TGTGCCAGCTCACCTGTACAAGCGACCCTATACGAGCAGTACTTC,CASSPVQATLYEQYF
NA,TRBV7-8,TRBD1,TRBJ2-5,TGTGCCAGCAGCCTTGGACAGGGGGCTATTGAGACCCAGTACTTC,CASSLGQGAIETQYF
NA,TRBV27,TRBD1,TRBJ2-1,TGTGCCACCCTTCCCTACACCGGGACAGGGGGCTATGAGCAGTTCTTC,CATLPYTGTGGYEQFF
NA,TRBV9,NA,TRBJ2-2,TGTGCCAGCAGCGTATCGGGGGGCGCCCCCGGGGAGCTGTTTTTT,CASSVSGGAPGELFF
NA,TRBV7-3,TRBD2,TRBJ2-3,TGTGCCAGCAGCCAAGGGACTAGCGGGAGTGTGACAGATACGCAGTATTTT,CASSQGTSGSVTDTQYF
NA,TRBV2,TRBD2,TRBJ2-7,TGTGCCAGCAATCGGGGACTATCCTACGAGCAGTACTTC,CASNRGLSYEQYF
NA,TRBV4-1,NA,TRBJ1-2,TGCGCCAGCAGCCAAGCGGAGGGAGTCTCCTATGGCTACACCTTC,CASSQAEGVSYGYTF
NA,TRBV7-2,NA,TRBJ2-3,TGTGCCAGCAGCTTAAGTGGAGGAGATACGCAGTATTTT,CASSLSGGDTQYF
once,TRBV5-6,TRBD1,TRBJ2-7,TGTGCCAGCAGCTTGGTCCAGGGGGCGTTCAACGAGCAGTACTTC,CASSLVQGAFNEQYF
NA,TRBV19,TRBD1,TRBJ1-4,TGTGCCAGTAGTGAGTTCAGGGGGCGTGCTGAAAAACTGTTTTTT,CASSEFRGRAEKLFF
NA,TRBV5-4,TRBD2,TRBJ2-7,TGTGCCAGCAGCTTGGGGGAGGGACCCACTCGCTACGAGCAGTACTTC,CASSLGEGPTRYEQYF
NA,TRBV5-1,NA,TRBJ2-3,TGCGCCAGCAGCCCCGGCGGGTTCACAGATACGCAGTATTTT,CASSPGGFTDTQYF
once,TRBV7-8,NA,TRBJ2-7,TGTGCCAGCAGCTTAGCGGGAGGGCGGGGGCGCCCCTACGAGCAGTACTTC,CASSLAGGRGRPYEQYF
NA,TRBV10-3,NA,TRBJ1-2,TGTGCCATCAGTTTGGACGCAGGGGAAACCTATGGCTACACCTTC,CAISLDAGETYGYTF
few,TRBV27,NA,TRBJ1-1,TGTGCCAGCACCCCTTCTTTTCTGGCCACTGAAGCTTTCTTT,CASTPSFLATEAFF
NA,TRBV6-1,TRBD2,TRBJ2-5,TGTGCCAGCAGTGAAGACGGCGGGGAGGGAGAGACCCAGTACTTC,CASSEDGGEGETQYF
NA,TRBV2,NA,TRBJ2-6,TGTGCCAGCTGCGGGACCGGGCTAGTGGAATACTCTGGGGCCAACGTCCTGACTTTC,CASCGTGLVEYSGANVLTF
NA,TRBV23-1,NA,TRBJ2-3,TGCGCCAGCAGTCAATGGAGGACAGATACGCAGTATTTT,CASSQWRTDTQYF
NA,TRBV18,NA,TRBJ2-5,TGTGCCAGCTCACCACCGGGTAGCGAGACCCAGTACTTC,CASSPPGSETQYF
NA,TRBV7-2,NA,TRBJ2-7,TGTGCCAGCAGCTTCCAGGGTAGCTACTACGAGCAGTACTTC,CASSFQGSYYEQYF
NA,TRBV5-1,TRBD1,TRBJ2-2,TGCGCCAGCAGCTTGGCGACAGGGATAACGGCCGGGGAGCTGTTTTTT,CASSLATGITAGELFF
NA,TRBV30,TRBD1,TRBJ1-1,TGTGCCTGGAGCACAGGGGCGAACACTGAAGCTTTCTTT,CAWSTGANTEAFF
few,TRBV19,TRBD1,TRBJ1-2,TGTGCCAGTACCACGCAGGGGGCCGGCTATGGCTACACCTTC,CASTTQGAGYGYTF
NA,TRBV19,TRBD1,TRBJ1-5,TGTGCCAGTAGCACACAGGGGGGAGATCAGCCCCAGCATTTT,CASSTQGGDQPQHF
NA,TRBV15,TRBD1,TRBJ2-7,TGTGCCACCAGCAGGCGATCCGGGACAGGGTCCACCGGGCAGTACTTC,CATSRRSGTGSTGQYF
once,TRBV27,TRBD1,TRBJ1-5,TGTGCCAGCAGTCCTAAAACAGGGGTGGGCAATCAGCCCCAGCATTTT,CASSPKTGVGNQPQHF
NA,TRBV19,TRBD1,TRBJ1-1,TGTGCCAGCGCGGGACAGGGGGGAGCTTTCTTT,CASAGQGGAFF
few,TRBV9,TRBD1,TRBJ1-2,TGTGCCAGCAGCAAGCGACGGACAGGGGGCGAGGATGGCTACACCTTC,CASSKRRTGGEDGYTF
once,TRBV19,TRBD1,TRBJ1-1,TGTGCCAGCCGGGGGACAGGGGGGTACTCCCTGAACACTGAAGCTTTCTTT,CASRGTGGYSLNTEAFF
NA,TRBV5-8,TRBD1,TRBJ1-1,TGTGCCAGCAGCTCGGGACAGAAGGCTAACACTGAAGCTTTCTTT,CASSSGQKANTEAFF
NA,TRBV4-1,NA,TRBJ2-3,TGCGCCAGCAGCCAAAACCCCATCTATACAGATACGCAGTATTTT,CASSQNPIYTDTQYF
once,TRBV27,NA,TRBJ2-1,TGTGCCAGCAGTTTACGAGGGTTCAATGAGCAGTTCTTC,CASSLRGFNEQFF